This T cell receptor beta chain was captured by sequencing in a study of blood T cells in healthy people across ages. V dropped 5 bases and J dropped 2 bases, with 22 bases sitting between them. Germline CDR1 reads SGHTA; CDR2 reads FQGNSA. This CDR3 has 18 amino acids. To note about this clonotype: What it binds is not known.

Study-level results: Percentage of naive T cells showed a strong correlation with TCR beta diversity.

Alongside a J-beta primer mix, a sample-barcoded 5' primer served in a second PCR lasting roughly 7 to 12 cycles. A template-switch adaptor that had 12 random nucleotides put a tag on each cDNA molecule. In TCRdb, the 5' RACE reads were re-called with MiXCR into one record per CDR3 protein. The table includes approximately 690,000 distinct CDR3 sequences, roughly two fifths detected once. The specimen was blood. This rearrangement joins TRBV7-2 to TRBJ2-1, with unresolved D. This receptor was obtained from a man older than 75 in good health. The CDR3 DNA reads TGTGCCAGCAGCCCTTTTTACCGGTTGGCAGTGGCCTACAATGAGCAGTTCTTC. Translated: CASSPFYRLAVAYNEQFF.